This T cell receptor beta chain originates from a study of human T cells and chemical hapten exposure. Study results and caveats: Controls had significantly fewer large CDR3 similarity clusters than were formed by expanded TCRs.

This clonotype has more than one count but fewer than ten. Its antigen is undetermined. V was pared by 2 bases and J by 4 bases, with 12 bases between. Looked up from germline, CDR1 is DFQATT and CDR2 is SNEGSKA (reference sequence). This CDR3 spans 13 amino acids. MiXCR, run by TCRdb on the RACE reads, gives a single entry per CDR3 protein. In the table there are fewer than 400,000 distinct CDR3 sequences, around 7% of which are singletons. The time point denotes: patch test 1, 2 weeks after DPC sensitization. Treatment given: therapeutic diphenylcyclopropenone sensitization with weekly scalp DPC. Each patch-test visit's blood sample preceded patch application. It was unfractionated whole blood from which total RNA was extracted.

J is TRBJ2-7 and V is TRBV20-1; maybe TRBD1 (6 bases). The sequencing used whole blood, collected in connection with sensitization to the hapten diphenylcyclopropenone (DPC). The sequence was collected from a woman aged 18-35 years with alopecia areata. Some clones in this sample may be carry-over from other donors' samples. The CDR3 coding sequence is TGCAGTGCTAGACAGGGGTCAAATTACGAGCAGTACTTC. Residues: CSARQGSNYEQYF.